The clone carrying this TCR beta chain was found a few times. Its target is not known. This sample was included in a study of cytomegalovirus exposure and HLA in healthy donors. Study-wide results and caveats: Later analysis found that TCR beta chains associated with HLA were more clonally expanded than other, equally common chains. There was a cluster of highly shared sequence variants that was likely a sequencing artifact. By HLA locus, TCR association rates varied in a later analysis, with DRB1 showing the most and HLA-C the fewest. A later analysis found most CMV-associated TCR beta chains apparently HLA-restricted.

PCR involved 60 Vbeta and 13 Jbeta primers. Sequencing used immunoSEQ multiplex PCR; TCRdb keeps in-frame clones, though not all of them. The data show roughly 120,000 clones, 15% seen once. After removal of 4 bases from V and 0 bases from J, the junction contained 6 bases not matched to a gene. Germline V gene sequence: CDR1 SGHVS, CDR2 FNYEAQ. CDR3 length: 18 residues. The material sequenced was PBMCs. The chain combines TRBV7-6 with TRBJ1-6; 10 bases are shared with TRBD1. The TCR originated in a woman aged 18-35 years in good health and CMV-seronegative. In DNA, the CDR3 is TGTGCCAGCAGCTCGACCCGGGACAGGGGCTCCTATAATTCACCCCTCCACTTT. It yields the protein CASSSTRDRGSYNSPLHF.